A single sample gave rise to the 10 T cell receptor beta chains below, sequenced in a study of T cell responses to AZD1222 COVID-19 vaccine. The method was immunoSEQ multiplex PCR; TCRdb's version includes in-frame clones alone and lacks a portion of them. The table has 110,000 or so clones, 88% seen once. The material was peripheral blood, obtained on day 0 of AZD1222 vaccination. These receptors were obtained from an adult in good health.

The V and J genes are TRBV6-5 and TRBJ1-4; 7 bases are shared with TRBD1. Trimming removed 2 bases from V and 2 bases from J; junction bases left unmatched: 5. CDR3 length: 16 amino acids. Germline V gene sequence: CDR1 MNHEY, CDR2 SVGAGI. For the CDR3, the DNA is TGTGCCAGCAGTTACATGGCACAGGGGACTAATGAAAAACTGTTTTTT. Translation gives CASSYMAQGTNEKLFF.

The rearrangement joins TRBV11-2 to TRBJ1-6, with D hard to call. Trimming left V 1 base short and J 10 bases short, with 8 bases between. The CDR3 has 13 residues. The germline gives CDR1 SGHAT, CDR2 FQNNGV. CDR3 loop: CASSLVPGSPLHF. CDR3 bases: TGTGCCAGCAGCTTAGTTCCGGGGTCACCCCTCCACTTT.

The rearrangement uses TRBV5-6 and TRBJ1-2; D is uncertain. Germline CDR1 and CDR2: SGHDT and YYEEEE. The CDR3 is made up of 15 amino acids. The V end lost 0 bases, the J end lost 0 bases, and 9 bases lay between the germline ends. The CDR3 loop reads CASSLGIISNYGYTF. The CDR3 DNA sequence: TGTGCCAGCAGCTTGGGGATCATTTCTAACTATGGCTACACCTTC.

The chain links TRBV7-9 to TRBJ2-1; 8 bases fit TRBD1. Germline CDR1 reads SEHNR; CDR2 reads FQNEAQ (reference sequence). CDR3 length: 14 amino acids. Unmatched junction bases numbered 5, after V lost 2 bases and J lost 8 bases. CDR3 residues: CASSLTDRDDEQFF. CDR3 nucleotides: TGTGCCAGCAGCTTAACGGACAGGGACGATGAGCAGTTCTTC.

This sequence joins TRBV27 and TRBJ2-7, with D possibly matching TRBD1 (6 bases). The germline gives CDR1 MNHEY, CDR2 SMNVEV (reference sequence). V was pared by 3 bases and J by 4 bases, with 13 bases between. This CDR3 has 14 residues. DNA for the CDR3: TGTGCCAGCAGTTTTAGGGCAGGGGTGTACGAGCAGTACTTC. It is translated as CASSFRAGVYEQYF.

The rearrangement links TRBV3-1 (or the pseudogene TRBV3-2) to TRBJ2-2, with TRBD2 matching over 7 bases. This CDR3 has 15 residues. Germline lookup yields CDR1 LGHDT and CDR2 YNNKEL (reference sequence). V trimming: 4 bases; J trimming: 8 bases; junction bases outside the gene matches: 10. The CDR3 loop reads CASSPTLGGSGELFF. In DNA, the CDR3 is TGTGCCAGCAGCCCGACGTTGGGAGGGAGTGGGGAGCTGTTTTTT.

The gene calls are TRBV10-2 and TRBJ2-7; perhaps TRBD2 as D (6 bases). The V and J ends lost 2 bases and 5 bases respectively, with 13 bases between them. The CDR3 is 14 amino acids. Germline-derived CDR1 and CDR2 are WSHSY and SAAADI. CDR3 region: CASSETLGGNEQYF. The CDR3 DNA is TGCGCCAGCAGTGAGACCCTTGGCGGGAACGAGCAGTACTTC.

The rearrangement links TRBV2 to TRBJ2-5, with TRBD2 identical over 7 bases. The CDR3 loop spans 14 amino acids. J lost 2 bases, V lost 4 bases, and 4 bases had no gene match. Germline lookup yields CDR1 SNHLY and CDR2 FYNNEI. CDR3 in DNA: TGTGCCAGCAGTGGACTAGCAAATCAAGAGACCCAGTACTTC. This codes for CASSGLANQETQYF.

The chain is built from TRBV7-6 and TRBJ2-2, with D unresolved. Trimming took 1 base from V and 5 from J, leaving 5 bases between them. Per germline, CDR1 SGHVS and CDR2 FNYEAQ. The length of the CDR3 is 13 residues. The CDR3 region is CASSLVDTGELFF. The CDR3 DNA is TGTGCCAGCAGCTTAGTAGATACCGGGGAGCTGTTTTTT.

The genes are TRBV30 and TRBJ2-6, with D unresolved. The CDR3 loop spans 13 amino acids. The germline V and J ends were trimmed by 7 bases and 0 bases, with 7 bases remaining between them. Germline V lookup: CDR1 GTSNPN, CDR2 SVGIG (reference sequence). CDR3 DNA sequence: TGTGCCTCCCGGGCCTCTGGGGCCAACGTCCTGACTTTC. The encoded protein is CASRASGANVLTF.